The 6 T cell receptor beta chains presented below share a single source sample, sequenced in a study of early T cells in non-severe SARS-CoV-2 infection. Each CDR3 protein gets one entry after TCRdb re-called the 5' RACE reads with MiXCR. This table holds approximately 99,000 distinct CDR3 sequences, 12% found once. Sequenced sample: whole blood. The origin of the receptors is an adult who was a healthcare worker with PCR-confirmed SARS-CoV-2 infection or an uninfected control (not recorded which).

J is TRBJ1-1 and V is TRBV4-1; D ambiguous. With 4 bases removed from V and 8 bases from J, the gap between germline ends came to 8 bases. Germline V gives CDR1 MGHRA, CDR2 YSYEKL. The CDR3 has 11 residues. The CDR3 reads CASSRGREAFF. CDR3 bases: TGCGCCAGCAGCCGCGGAAGAGAAGCTTTCTTT.

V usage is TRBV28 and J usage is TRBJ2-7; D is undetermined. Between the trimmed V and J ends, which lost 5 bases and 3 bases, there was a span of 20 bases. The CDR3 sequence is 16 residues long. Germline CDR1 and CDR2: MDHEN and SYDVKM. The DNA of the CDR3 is TGTGCCAGCAGTCCCTTCCGAGCCCATGCCGACTACGAGCAGTACTTC. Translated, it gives CASSPFRAHADYEQYF.

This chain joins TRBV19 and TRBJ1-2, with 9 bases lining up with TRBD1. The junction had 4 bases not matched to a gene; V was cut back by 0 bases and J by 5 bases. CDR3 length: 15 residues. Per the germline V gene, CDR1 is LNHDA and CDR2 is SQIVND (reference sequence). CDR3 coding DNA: TGTGCCAGTAGTATAGATGACAGGGGGGATTATGGCTACACCTTC. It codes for CASSIDDRGDYGYTF. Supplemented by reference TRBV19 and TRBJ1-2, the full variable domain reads DGGITQSPKYLFRKEGQNVTLSCEQNLNHDAMYWYRQDPGQGLRLIYYSQIVNDFQKGDIAEGYSVSREKKESFPLTVTSAQKNPTAFYLCASSIDDRGDYGYTFGSGTRLTVV.

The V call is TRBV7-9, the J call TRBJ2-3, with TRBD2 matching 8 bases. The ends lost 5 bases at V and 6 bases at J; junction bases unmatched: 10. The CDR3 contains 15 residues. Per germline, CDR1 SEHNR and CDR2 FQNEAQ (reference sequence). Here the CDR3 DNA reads TGTGCCAGCAGCCGGGGACTAGGTGTCGCGGATACGCAGTATTTT. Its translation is CASSRGLGVADTQYF.

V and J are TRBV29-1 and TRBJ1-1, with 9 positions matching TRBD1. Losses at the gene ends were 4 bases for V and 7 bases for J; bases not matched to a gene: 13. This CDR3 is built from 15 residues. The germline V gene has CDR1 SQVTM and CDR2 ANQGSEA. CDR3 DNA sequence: TGCAGCGTTGGGTTGCCCCTTCGGGACAGGGATGAAGCTTTCTTT. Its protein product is CSVGLPLRDRDEAFF.

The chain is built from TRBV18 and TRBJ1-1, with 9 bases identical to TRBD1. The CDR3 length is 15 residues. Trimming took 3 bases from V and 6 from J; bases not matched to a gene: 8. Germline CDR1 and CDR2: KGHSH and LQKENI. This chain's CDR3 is CASSPGQGKFAEAFF. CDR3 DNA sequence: TGTGCCAGCTCACCGGGACAGGGAAAATTCGCTGAAGCTTTCTTT.